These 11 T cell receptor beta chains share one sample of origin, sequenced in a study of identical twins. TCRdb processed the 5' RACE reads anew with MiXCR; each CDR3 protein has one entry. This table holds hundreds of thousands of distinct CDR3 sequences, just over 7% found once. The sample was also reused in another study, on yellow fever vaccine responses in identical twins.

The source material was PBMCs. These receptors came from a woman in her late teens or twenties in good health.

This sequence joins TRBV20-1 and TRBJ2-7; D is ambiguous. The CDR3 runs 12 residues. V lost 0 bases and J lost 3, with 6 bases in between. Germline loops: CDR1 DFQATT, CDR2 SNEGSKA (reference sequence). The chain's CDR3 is CSARDMGYEQYV. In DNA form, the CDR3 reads TGCAGTGCTAGAGATATGGGCTACGAGCAGTACGTC.

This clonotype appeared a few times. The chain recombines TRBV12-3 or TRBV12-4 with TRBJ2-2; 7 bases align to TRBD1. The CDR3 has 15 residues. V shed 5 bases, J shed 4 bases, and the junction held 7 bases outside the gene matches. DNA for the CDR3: TGTGCCAGCAGTAACGACAGGGCTGGCACCGGGGAGCTGTTTTTT. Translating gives CASSNDRAGTGELFF.

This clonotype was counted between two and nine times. Written as DNA, the CDR3 is TGCAGTGCTAGAGAAGGTAGCGGGAGATACAATGAGCAGTTCTTC. This encodes CSAREGSGRYNEQFF. The V call is TRBV20-1, the J call TRBJ2-1, with 9 bases matching TRBD2. This CDR3 spans 15 amino acids. V was pared by 0 bases and J by 4 bases, with 4 bases of the junction left unmatched. Germline CDR1 and CDR2: DFQATT and SNEGSKA (reference sequence).

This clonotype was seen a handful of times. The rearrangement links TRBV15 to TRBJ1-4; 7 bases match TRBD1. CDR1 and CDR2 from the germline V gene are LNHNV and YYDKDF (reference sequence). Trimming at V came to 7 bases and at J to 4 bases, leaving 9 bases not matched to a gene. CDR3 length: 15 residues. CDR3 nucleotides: TGTGCCACCATTTCGACAGGGAGACTTAATGAAAAACTGTTTTTT. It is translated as CATISTGRLNEKLFF.

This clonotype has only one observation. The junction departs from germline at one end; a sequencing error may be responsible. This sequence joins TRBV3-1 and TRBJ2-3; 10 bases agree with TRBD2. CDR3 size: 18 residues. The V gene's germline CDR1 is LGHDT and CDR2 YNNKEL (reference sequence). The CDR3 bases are TGTGCCAGCACCCAACTTAGCGGGGGGTACTTTCGCACAGATACGCAGTATTTT. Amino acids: CASTQLSGGYFRTDTQYF.

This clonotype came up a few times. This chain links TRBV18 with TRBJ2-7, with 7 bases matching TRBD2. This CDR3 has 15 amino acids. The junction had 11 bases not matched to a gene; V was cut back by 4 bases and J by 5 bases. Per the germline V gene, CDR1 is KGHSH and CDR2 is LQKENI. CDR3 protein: CASSRGAGVSNEQYF. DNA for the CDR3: TGTGCCAGCTCACGGGGCGCGGGAGTCTCGAACGAGCAGTACTTC. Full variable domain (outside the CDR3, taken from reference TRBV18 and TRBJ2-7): NAGVMQNPRHLVRRRGQEARLRCSPMKGHSHVYWYRQLPEEGLKFMVYLQKENIIDESGMPKERFSAEFPKEGPSILRIQQVVRGDSAAYFCASSRGAGVSNEQYFGPGTRLTVT.

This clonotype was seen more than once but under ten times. The CDR3 DNA reads as TGTGCCAGCAGTGCCTATCTGAGCAAGACCTACAATGAGCAGTTCTTC. The encoded protein is CASSAYLSKTYNEQFF. V usage is TRBV12-3 or TRBV12-4 and J usage is TRBJ2-1; D not certain. The ends were cut back, 5 bases at V and 2 bases at J, with 16 bases in the middle. The CDR3 totals 16 residues.

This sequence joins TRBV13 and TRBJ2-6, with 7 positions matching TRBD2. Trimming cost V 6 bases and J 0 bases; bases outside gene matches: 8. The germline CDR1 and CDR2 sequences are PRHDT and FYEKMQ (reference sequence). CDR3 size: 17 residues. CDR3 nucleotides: TGTGCCAGCAGTTGGATGGGGGGGTCCTCTGGGGCCAACGTCCTGACTTTC. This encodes CASSWMGGSSGANVLTF.

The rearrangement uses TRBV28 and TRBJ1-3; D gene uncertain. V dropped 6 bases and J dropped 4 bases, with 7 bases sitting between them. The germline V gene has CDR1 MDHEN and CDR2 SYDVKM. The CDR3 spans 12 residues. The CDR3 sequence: CASRAVGNTIYF. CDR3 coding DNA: TGTGCCAGCAGGGCGGTCGGAAACACCATATATTTT.

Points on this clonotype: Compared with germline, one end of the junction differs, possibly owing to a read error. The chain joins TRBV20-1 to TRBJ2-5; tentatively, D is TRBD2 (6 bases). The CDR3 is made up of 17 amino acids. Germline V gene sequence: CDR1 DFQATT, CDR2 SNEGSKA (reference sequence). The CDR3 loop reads CCARLPGGGGGVETQYF. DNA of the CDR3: TGCTGTGCTAGACTCCCCGGGGGAGGCGGCGGAGTAGAGACCCAGTACTTC.

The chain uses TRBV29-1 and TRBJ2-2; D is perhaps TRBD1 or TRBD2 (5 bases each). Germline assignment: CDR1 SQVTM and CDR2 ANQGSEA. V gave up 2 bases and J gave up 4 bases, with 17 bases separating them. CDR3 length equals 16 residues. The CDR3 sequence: CSVETQREGITGELFF. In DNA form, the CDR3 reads TGCAGCGTTGAAACTCAACGAGAGGGGATCACCGGGGAGCTGTTTTTT.